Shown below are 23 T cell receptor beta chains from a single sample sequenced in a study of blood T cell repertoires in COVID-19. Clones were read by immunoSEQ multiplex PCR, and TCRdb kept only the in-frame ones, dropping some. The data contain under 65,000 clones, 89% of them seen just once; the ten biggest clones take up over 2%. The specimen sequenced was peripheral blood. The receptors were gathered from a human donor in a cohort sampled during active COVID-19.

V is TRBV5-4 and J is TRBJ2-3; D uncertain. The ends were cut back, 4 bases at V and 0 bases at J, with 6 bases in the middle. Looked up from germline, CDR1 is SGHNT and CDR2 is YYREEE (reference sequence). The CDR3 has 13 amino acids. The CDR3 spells CASSPPSTDTQYF. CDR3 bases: TGTGCCAGCAGCCCCCCAAGCACAGATACGCAGTATTTT. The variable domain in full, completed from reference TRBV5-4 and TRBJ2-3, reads ETGVTQSPTHLIKTRGQQVTLRCSSQSGHNTVSWYQQALGQGPQFIFQYYREEENGRGNFPPRFSGLQFPNYSSELNVNALELDDSALYLCASSPPSTDTQYFGPGTRLTVL.

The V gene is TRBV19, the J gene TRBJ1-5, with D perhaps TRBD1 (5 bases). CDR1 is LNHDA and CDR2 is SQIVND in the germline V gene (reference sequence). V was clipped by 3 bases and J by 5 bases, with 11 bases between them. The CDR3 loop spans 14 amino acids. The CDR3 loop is CASSMGHQDQPQHF. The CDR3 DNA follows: TGTGCCAGTAGTATGGGGCACCAAGATCAGCCCCAGCATTTT. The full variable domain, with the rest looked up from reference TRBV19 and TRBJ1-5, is DGGITQSPKYLFRKEGQNVTLSCEQNLNHDAMYWYRQDPGQGLRLIYYSQIVNDFQKGDIAEGYSVSREKKESFPLTVTSAQKNPTAFYLCASSMGHQDQPQHFGDGTRLSIL.

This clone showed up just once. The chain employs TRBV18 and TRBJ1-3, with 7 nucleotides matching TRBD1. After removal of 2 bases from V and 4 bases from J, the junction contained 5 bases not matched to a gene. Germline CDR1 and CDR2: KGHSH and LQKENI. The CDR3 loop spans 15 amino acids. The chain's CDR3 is CASSPTDRRGNTIYF. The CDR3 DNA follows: TGTGCCAGCTCACCAACGGACAGGCGAGGAAACACCATATATTTT.

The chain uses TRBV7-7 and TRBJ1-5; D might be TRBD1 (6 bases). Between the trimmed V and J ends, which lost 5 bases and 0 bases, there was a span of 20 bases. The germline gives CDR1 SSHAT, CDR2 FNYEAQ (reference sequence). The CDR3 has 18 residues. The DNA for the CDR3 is TGTGCCAGCAGCCTTCACCGACAGGCCAGGGGTAGCAATCAGCCCCAGCATTTT. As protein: CASSLHRQARGSNQPQHF.

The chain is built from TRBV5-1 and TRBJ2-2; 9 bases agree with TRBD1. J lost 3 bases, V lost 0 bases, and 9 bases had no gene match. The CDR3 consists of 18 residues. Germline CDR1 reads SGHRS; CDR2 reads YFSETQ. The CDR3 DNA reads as TGCGCCAGCAGCTTGGTGGTTGTCCGGGACAGGGACACCGGGGAGCTGTTTTTT. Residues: CASSLVVVRDRDTGELFF.

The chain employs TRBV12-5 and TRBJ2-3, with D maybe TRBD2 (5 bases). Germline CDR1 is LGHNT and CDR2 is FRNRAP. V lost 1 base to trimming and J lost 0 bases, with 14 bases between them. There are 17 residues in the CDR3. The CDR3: CASGLDLFGESTDTQYF. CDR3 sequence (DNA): TGTGCTAGTGGTTTGGATCTTTTTGGGGAGAGCACAGATACGCAGTATTTT.

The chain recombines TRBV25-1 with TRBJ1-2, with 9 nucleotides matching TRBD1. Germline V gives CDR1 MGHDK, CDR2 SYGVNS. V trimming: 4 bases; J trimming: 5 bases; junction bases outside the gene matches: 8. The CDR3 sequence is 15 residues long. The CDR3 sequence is CASSAANRGLYGYTF. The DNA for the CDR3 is TGTGCCAGCAGTGCTGCGAACAGGGGGCTATATGGCTACACCTTC.

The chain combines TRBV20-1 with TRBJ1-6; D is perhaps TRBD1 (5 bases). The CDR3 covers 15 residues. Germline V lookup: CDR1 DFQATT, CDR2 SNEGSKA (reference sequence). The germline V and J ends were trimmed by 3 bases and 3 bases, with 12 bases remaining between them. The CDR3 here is CSASIRDYYNSPLHF. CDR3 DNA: TGCAGTGCTAGTATCAGGGATTACTATAATTCACCCCTCCACTTT.

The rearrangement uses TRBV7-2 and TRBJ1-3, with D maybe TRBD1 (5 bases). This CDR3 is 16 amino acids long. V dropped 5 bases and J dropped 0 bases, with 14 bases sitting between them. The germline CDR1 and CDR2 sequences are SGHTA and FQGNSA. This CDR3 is CASSQWGTNSGNTIYF. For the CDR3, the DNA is TGTGCCAGCAGCCAATGGGGGACTAACTCTGGAAACACCATATATTTT.

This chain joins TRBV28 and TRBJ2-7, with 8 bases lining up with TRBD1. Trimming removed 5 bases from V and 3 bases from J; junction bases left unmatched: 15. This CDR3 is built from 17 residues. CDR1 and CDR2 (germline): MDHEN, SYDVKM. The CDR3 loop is CASSPSRGRRMDYEQYF. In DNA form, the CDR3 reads TGTGCCAGCAGTCCTTCCAGGGGGCGCAGGATGGACTACGAGCAGTACTTC.

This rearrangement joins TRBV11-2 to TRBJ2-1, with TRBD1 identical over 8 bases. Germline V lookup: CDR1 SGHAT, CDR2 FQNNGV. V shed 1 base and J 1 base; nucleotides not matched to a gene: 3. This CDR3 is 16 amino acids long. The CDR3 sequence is CASSLGTGYSYNEQFF. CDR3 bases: TGTGCCAGCAGCTTAGGGACAGGGTATTCCTACAATGAGCAGTTCTTC.

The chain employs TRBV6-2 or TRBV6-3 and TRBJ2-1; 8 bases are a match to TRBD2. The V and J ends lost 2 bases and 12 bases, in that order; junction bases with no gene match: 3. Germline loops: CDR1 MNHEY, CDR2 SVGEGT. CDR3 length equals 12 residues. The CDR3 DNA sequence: TGTGCCAGCAGTTACGGTGCGGGGGGGCAGTTCTTC. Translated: CASSYGAGGQFF.

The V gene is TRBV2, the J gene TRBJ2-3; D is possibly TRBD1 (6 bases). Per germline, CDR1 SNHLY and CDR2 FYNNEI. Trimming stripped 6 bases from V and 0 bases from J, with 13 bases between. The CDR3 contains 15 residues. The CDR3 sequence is CASSGTTSSTDTQYF. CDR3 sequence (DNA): TGTGCCAGCAGCGGGACAACCTCTAGCACAGATACGCAGTATTTT.

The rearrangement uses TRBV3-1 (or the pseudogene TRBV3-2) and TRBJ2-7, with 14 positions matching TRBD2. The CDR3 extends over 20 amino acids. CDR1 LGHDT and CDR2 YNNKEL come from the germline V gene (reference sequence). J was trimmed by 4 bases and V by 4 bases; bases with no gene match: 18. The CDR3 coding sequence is TGTGCCAGCAGCCCCCCCTCGACTAGCGGGGGGGCGGGGGGGTTGTACGAGCAGTACTTC. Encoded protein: CASSPPSTSGGAGGLYEQYF.

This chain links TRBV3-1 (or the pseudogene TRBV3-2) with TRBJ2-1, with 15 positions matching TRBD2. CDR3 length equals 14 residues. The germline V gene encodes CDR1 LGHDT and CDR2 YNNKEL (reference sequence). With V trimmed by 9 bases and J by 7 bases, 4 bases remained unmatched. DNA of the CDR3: TGTGCCAGTAGGACTAGCGGGGGGGCGAATGAGCAGTTCTTC. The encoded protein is CASRTSGGANEQFF.

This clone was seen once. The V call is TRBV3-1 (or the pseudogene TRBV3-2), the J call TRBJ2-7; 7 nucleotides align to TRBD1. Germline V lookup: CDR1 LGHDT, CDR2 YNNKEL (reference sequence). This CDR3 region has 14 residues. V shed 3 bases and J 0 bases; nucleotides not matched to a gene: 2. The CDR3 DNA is TGTGCCAGCAGCCATGGACAGGTCTCCTACGAGCAGTACTTC. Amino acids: CASSHGQVSYEQYF.

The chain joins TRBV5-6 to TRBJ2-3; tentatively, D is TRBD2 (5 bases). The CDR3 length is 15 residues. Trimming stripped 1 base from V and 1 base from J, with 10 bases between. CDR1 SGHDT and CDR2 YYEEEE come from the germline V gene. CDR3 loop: CASSLPSGGTDTQYF. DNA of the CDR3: TGTGCCAGCAGCTTGCCAAGCGGTGGCACAGATACGCAGTATTTT.

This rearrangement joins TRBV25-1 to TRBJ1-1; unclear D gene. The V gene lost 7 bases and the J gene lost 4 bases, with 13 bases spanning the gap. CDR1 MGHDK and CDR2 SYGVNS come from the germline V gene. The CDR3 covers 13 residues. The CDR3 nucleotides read TGTGCCAGCACCGAGGGATCTGGCACTGAAGCTTTCTTT. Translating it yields CASTEGSGTEAFF.

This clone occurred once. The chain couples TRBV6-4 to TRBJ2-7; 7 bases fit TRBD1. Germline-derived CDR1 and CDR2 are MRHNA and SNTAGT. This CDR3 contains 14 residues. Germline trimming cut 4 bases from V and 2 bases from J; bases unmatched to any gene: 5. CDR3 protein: CASSGDSIPYEQYF. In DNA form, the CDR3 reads TGTGCCAGCAGTGGGGACAGTATTCCCTACGAGCAGTACTTC.

The CDR3: CASRSGLAEGFEQFF. The CDR3 nucleotides are TGTGCCAGCAGATCGGGACTAGCGGAGGGTTTCGAGCAGTTCTTC. The chain has TRBV7-2 and TRBJ2-1, with 11 bases identical to TRBD2. With 6 bases clipped from V and 10 bases from J, the junction kept 11 bases outside the gene matches. Germline-derived CDR1 and CDR2 are SGHTA and FQGNSA. There are 15 residues in the CDR3.

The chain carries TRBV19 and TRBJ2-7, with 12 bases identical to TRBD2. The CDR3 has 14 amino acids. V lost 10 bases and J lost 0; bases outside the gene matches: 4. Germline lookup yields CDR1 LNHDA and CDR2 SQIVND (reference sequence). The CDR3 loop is CATGTSGPSYEQYF. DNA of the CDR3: TGTGCCACCGGGACTAGCGGGCCCTCCTACGAGCAGTACTTC.

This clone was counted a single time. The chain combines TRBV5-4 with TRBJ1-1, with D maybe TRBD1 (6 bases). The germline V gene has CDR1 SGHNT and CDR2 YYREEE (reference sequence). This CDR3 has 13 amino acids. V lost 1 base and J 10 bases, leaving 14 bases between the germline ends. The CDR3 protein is CASSLIYDRIAFF. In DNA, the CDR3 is TGTGCCAGCAGCTTGATATATGACAGGATAGCTTTCTTT.

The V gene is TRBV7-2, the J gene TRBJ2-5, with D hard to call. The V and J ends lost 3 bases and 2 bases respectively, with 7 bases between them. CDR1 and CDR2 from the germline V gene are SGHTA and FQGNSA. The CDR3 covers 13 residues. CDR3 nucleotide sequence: TGTGCCAGCAGCTTTAACTATCAAGAGACCCAGTACTTC. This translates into CASSFNYQETQYF. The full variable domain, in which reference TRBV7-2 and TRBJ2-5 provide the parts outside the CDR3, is GAGVSQSPSNKVTEKGKDVELRCDPISGHTALYWYRQSLGQGLEFLIYFQGNSAPDKSGLPSDRFSAERTGGSVSTLTIQRTQQEDSAVYLCASSFNYQETQYFGPGTRLLVL.